This passage covers 14 T cell receptor beta chains from one sample sequenced in a study of blood T cell repertoires in COVID-19. The data were produced by immunoSEQ multiplex PCR, yet TCRdb's version contains in-frame clones alone and is incomplete. This table holds a few hundred thousand clones, around 90% found once. Sequenced material: peripheral blood. Receptors originate from a woman aged 35 to 49 who had recovered from COVID-19.

The chain links TRBV7-9 to TRBJ1-1, with D possibly being TRBD1 (6 bases). The CDR3 contains 14 residues. Germline V CDR1 and CDR2: SEHNR, FQNEAQ (reference sequence). V was cut by 6 bases and J by 1 base, with 12 bases left in between. Here the CDR3 DNA reads TGTGCCAGCAGGCCGGGACAATCGAACACTGAAGCTTTCTTT. Protein product: CASRPGQSNTEAFF. Using reference TRBV7-9 and TRBJ1-1 for the parts outside the CDR3, the full variable domain is DTGVSQNPRHKITKRGQNVTFRCDPISEHNRLYWYRQTLGQGPEFLTYFQNEAQLEKSRLLSDRFSAERPKGSFSTLEIQRTEQGDSAMYLCASRPGQSNTEAFFGQGTRLTVV.

The gene calls are TRBV4-2 and TRBJ2-1; D gene ambiguous. Trimming stripped 1 base from V and 15 bases from J, with 13 bases between. In germline, CDR1 is LGHNA, CDR2 YNFKEQ. The CDR3 is 12 residues long. CDR3 region: CASSQAGLESFF. In DNA form, the CDR3 reads TGTGCCAGCAGCCAAGCCGGGTTAGAGTCGTTCTTC.

This rearrangement joins TRBV4-2 to TRBJ2-7, with 8 positions matching TRBD1. Looked up from germline, CDR1 is LGHNA and CDR2 is YNFKEQ. The ends lost 4 bases at V and 2 bases at J; junction bases unmatched: 4. The CDR3 is 14 amino acids. The CDR3 DNA follows: TGTGCCAGCAGCCGAGGGACAGGAGCCTACGAGCAGTACTTC. It is translated as CASSRGTGAYEQYF.

This chain links TRBV7-3 with TRBJ2-1; possibly TRBD1 for D (5 bases). Germline V gene lookup returns CDR1 SGHTA and CDR2 FQGTGA. The V gene lost 2 bases and the J gene lost 8 bases, with 10 bases spanning the gap. This CDR3 comprises 13 residues. The CDR3 region is CASSLFGAHEQFF. CDR3 nucleotides: TGTGCCAGCAGCTTATTTGGGGCCCATGAGCAGTTCTTC.

The J gene is TRBJ2-5, the V gene TRBV19; D is ambiguous. CDR3 length: 11 amino acids. V was trimmed by 8 bases and J by 5 bases, leaving 9 bases between them. The germline V gene has CDR1 LNHDA and CDR2 SQIVND (reference sequence). In DNA, the CDR3 is TGTGCCAGTGCCCAGATGGAGACCCAGTACTTC. Amino acid sequence: CASAQMETQYF.

The chain has TRBV27 and TRBJ1-1; tentatively, D is TRBD1 (5 bases). Germline CDR1 is MNHEY and CDR2 is SMNVEV (reference sequence). The CDR3 spans 17 residues. The V gene lost 6 bases and the J gene lost 3 bases, with 23 bases spanning the gap. Written as DNA, the CDR3 is TGTGCCAGCAGGCCTCTCCGAAGCCGACAGAAACACACTGAAGCTTTCTTT. This codes for CASRPLRSRQKHTEAFF.

The chain carries TRBV7-9 and TRBJ1-2; the D is unclear. Deletions cut 4 bases from V and 2 bases from J, with 11 bases between. Germline CDR1 and CDR2: SEHNR and FQNEAQ (reference sequence). The CDR3 length is 14 residues. The CDR3 loop reads CASSSPRGNYGYTF. CDR3 DNA: TGTGCCAGCAGCTCCCCCCGAGGCAACTATGGCTACACCTTC.

V is TRBV4-2 and J is TRBJ2-7; D not resolved. This CDR3 comprises 15 residues. Trimming stripped 0 bases from V and 1 base from J, with 10 bases between. Germline V gene sequence: CDR1 LGHNA, CDR2 YNFKEQ. The CDR3 loop reads CASSQDLGRSYEQYF. DNA for the CDR3: TGTGCCAGCAGCCAAGATCTCGGCAGGTCCTACGAGCAGTACTTC.

The chain uses TRBV4-2 and TRBJ2-2; TRBD2 agrees at 7 bases. Germline V gives CDR1 LGHNA, CDR2 YNFKEQ. This CDR3 is 17 amino acids long. Losses at the gene ends were 0 bases for V and 5 bases for J; bases not matched to a gene: 9. As DNA, the CDR3 is TGTGCCAGCAGCCAAGATCTAGGTAGCGGGTTTACCGGGGAGCTGTTTTTT. This translates into CASSQDLGSGFTGELFF.

Turning to this clone: The sample has other DNA sequences that encode this CDR3 too. V usage is TRBV18 and J usage is TRBJ1-2; a weak D match, TRBD1 (5 bases). V was trimmed by 3 bases and J by 3 bases, leaving 8 bases between them. The length of the CDR3 is 13 residues. Germline V lookup: CDR1 KGHSH, CDR2 LQKENI. The CDR3 reads CASSPGGDYGYTF. DNA of the CDR3: TGTGCCAGCTCACCGGGGGGAGACTATGGCTACACCTTC.

This clone was observed a handful of times. This chain links TRBV27 with TRBJ1-6; TRBD1 matches 9 bases. The CDR3 consists of 17 residues. The germline gives CDR1 MNHEY, CDR2 SMNVEV (reference sequence). V was pared by 5 bases and J by 0 bases, with 5 bases of the junction left unmatched. DNA for the CDR3: TGTGCCAGCAGTCCCCCGGGACAGGGCTCCTATAATTCACCCCTCCACTTT. This encodes CASSPPGQGSYNSPLHF.

This clone was counted many times. The chain combines TRBV11-2 with TRBJ1-1; TRBD1 matches 7 bases. The CDR3 is made up of 13 amino acids. Looked up from germline, CDR1 is SGHAT and CDR2 is FQNNGV. V was pared by 5 bases and J by 4 bases, with 4 bases of the junction left unmatched. CDR3 sequence reads: CASSLNRGTEAFF. CDR3 sequence (DNA): TGTGCCAGCAGCCTGAACAGGGGCACTGAAGCTTTCTTT.

J is TRBJ2-5 and V is TRBV6-2 or TRBV6-3, with 7 bases lining up with TRBD2. The CDR3 consists of 14 residues. The V gene's germline CDR1 is MNHEY and CDR2 SVGEGT. With V trimmed by 1 base and J by 5 bases, 4 bases remained unmatched. The CDR3 loop is CASSYLGSGETQYF. The CDR3 DNA sequence: TGTGCCAGCAGTTACTTGGGTAGCGGGGAGACCCAGTACTTC.

This chain uses TRBV18 with TRBJ1-5; perhaps TRBD1 as D (5 bases). There are 17 residues in the CDR3. The V and J ends lost 3 bases and 0 bases respectively, with 15 bases between them. The germline V gene has CDR1 KGHSH and CDR2 LQKENI. CDR3 coding DNA: TGTGCCAGCTCACCTGCTTACCAGGGAAATAGCAATCAGCCCCAGCATTTT. Translated, it gives CASSPAYQGNSNQPQHF.